This T cell receptor (beta chain) is from a study of OX40 agonist ivuxolimab in advanced cancers. Only in-frame clones appear in the TCRdb table, and some are missing; sequencing was by immunoSEQ multiplex PCR. The sample lists 65,000 or so clones; around four fifths were seen once. With 6 bases removed from V and 4 bases from J, the gap between germline ends came to 12 bases. The CDR3 contains 14 residues. The input for sequencing was CD4+ or CD8+ T cells sorted from blood, taken in a trial of the OX40 agonist ivuxolimab. V usage is TRBV23-1 and J usage is TRBJ1-4; D is uncertain. TRBV23-1 is annotated as an ORF whose role is uncertain. This clonotype was obtained from an adult with an advanced solid tumor such as melanoma, head and neck, liver or kidney cancer. This CDR3 is CASSADGDNEKLFF. CDR3 coding DNA: TGCGCCAGCAGCGCAGACGGTGATAATGAAAAACTGTTTTTT.